Reported below is one T cell receptor (beta chain). The sample belongs to a study of cytomegalovirus exposure and HLA in healthy donors. Trimming at V came to 4 bases and at J to 2 bases, leaving 4 bases not matched to a gene. Germline CDR1 is SGHNT and CDR2 is YYREEE (reference sequence). This CDR3 has 15 residues. PCR involved 60 Vbeta and 13 Jbeta primers. Generated by immunoSEQ multiplex PCR, the TCRdb table keeps only in-frame clones and is missing some. This sample has roughly 100,000 clones, with 75% found just once. This TCR was sampled from a man aged 40-49 years in good health and CMV-seronegative. The specimen sequenced was PBMCs. V usage is TRBV5-4 and J usage is TRBJ2-1; the match to TRBD1 covers 9 bases. CDR3: CASSLTGGTYNEQFF. The DNA of the CDR3 is TGTGCCAGCAGCCTTACAGGGGGCACCTACAATGAGCAGTTCTTC.